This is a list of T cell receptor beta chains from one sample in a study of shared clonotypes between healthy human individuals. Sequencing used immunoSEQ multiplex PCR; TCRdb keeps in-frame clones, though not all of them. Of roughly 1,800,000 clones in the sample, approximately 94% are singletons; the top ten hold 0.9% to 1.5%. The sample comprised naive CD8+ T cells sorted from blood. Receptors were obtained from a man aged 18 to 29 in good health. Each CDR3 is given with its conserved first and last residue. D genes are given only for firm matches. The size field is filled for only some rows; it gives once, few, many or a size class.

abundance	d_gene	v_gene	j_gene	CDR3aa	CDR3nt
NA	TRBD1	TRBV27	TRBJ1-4	CASSPGQENEKLFF	TGTGCCAGCAGCCCGGGACAGGAGAATGAAAAACTGTTTTTT
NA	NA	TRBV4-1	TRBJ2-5	CASSDRIQETQYF	TGCGCCAGTTCGGACAGAATCCAAGAGACCCAGTACTTC
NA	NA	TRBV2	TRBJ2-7	CASSPTGEGTYEQYF	TGTGCCAGCAGTCCTACAGGGGAGGGGACCTACGAGCAGTACTTC
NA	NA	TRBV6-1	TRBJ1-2	CASSEDNILLLYGYTF	TGTGCCAGCAGTGAGGACAATATCTTACTACTCTATGGCTACACCTTC
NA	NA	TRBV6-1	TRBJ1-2	CASGSVDGANYGYTF	TGTGCCAGCGGATCCGTGGACGGAGCTAACTATGGCTACACCTTC
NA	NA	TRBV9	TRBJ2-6	CASSLPTSSGANVLTF	TGTGCCAGCAGCCTACCAACTAGTTCTGGGGCCAACGTCCTGACTTTC
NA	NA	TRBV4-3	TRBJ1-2	CASSQDGGLNYGYTF	TGCGCCAGCAGCCAAGATGGCGGCCTTAACTATGGCTACACCTTC
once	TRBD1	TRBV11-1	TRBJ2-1	CASSLEGQGHNEQFF	TGTGCCAGCAGCTTAGAGGGACAGGGCCACAATGAGCAGTTCTTC
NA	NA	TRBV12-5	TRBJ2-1	CASGLRREITGEQFF	TGTGCTAGTGGTTTGCGCAGGGAGATTACCGGTGAGCAGTTCTTC
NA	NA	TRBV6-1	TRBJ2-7	CASSGGQDSYEQYF	TGTGCCAGCAGTGGTGGGCAGGACTCCTACGAGCAGTACTTC
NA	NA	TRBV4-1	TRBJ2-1	CASSHPQGTPYNEQFF	TGCGCCAGCAGCCATCCTCAGGGGACGCCGTACAATGAGCAGTTCTTC
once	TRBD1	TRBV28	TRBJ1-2	CASSLSPTGQGFGAGYTF	TGTGCCAGCAGTTTATCACCCACAGGACAGGGTTTCGGGGCTGGCTACACCTTC
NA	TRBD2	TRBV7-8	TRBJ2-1	CASTQGLAGGVYNEQFF	TGTGCCAGCACCCAGGGACTAGCGGGGGGGGTTTACAATGAGCAGTTCTTC
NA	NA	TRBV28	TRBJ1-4	CASSFRRNEKLFF	TGTGCCAGCAGTTTCCGACGTAATGAAAAACTGTTTTTT
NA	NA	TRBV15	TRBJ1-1	CATSLAPNTEAFF	TGTGCCACCAGCCTCGCCCCGAACACTGAAGCTTTCTTT
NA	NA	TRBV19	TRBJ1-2	CARPGTYYGYTF	TGTGCCAGACCAGGGACCTACTATGGCTACACCTTC
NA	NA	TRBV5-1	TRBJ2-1	CASSLGTVYNEQFF	TGCGCCAGCAGCTTGGGGACGGTATACAATGAGCAGTTCTTC
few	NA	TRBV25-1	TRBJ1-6	CASSDRPAPWDNSPLHF	TGTGCCAGCAGTGACCGACCCGCCCCCTGGGATAATTCACCCCTCCACTTT
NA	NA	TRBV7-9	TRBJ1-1	CASSTTGFEAFF	TGTGCCAGCAGCACCACCGGGTTTGAAGCTTTCTTT
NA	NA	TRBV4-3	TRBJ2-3	CASSQDLEGDTQYF	TGCGCCAGCAGCCAAGATCTGGAAGGAGATACGCAGTATTTT
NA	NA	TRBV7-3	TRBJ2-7	CASSLEAGLSYEQYF	TGTGCCAGCAGCTTAGAGGCAGGCCTCTCCTACGAGCAGTACTTC
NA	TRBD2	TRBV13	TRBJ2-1	CASSPLAGRDNEQFF	TGTGCCAGCAGCCCACTAGCGGGGCGGGACAATGAGCAGTTCTTC
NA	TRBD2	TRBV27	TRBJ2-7	CASSYSGAGSSYEQYF	TGTGCCAGCAGTTATAGCGGGGCAGGATCTTCCTACGAGCAGTACTTC
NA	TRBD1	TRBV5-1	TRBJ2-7	CASSLQGADYEQYF	TGCGCCAGCAGCTTGCAGGGGGCAGACTACGAGCAGTACTTC
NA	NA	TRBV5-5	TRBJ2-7	CASHVTDYEQYF	TGTGCCAGCCATGTTACAGACTACGAGCAGTACTTC
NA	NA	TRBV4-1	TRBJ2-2	CASSQVSGHTGELFF	TGCGCCAGCAGCCAAGTAAGCGGACACACCGGGGAGCTGTTTTTT
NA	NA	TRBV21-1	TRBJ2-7	CASSSTSGGIYEQYF	TGTGCCAGCAGCAGTACTAGCGGGGGGATCTACGAGCAGTACTTC
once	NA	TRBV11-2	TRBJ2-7	CASSAYHGGGGYEQYF	TGTGCCAGCAGCGCTTATCACGGGGGTGGGGGCTACGAGCAGTACTTC
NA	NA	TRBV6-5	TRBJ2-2	CASSYMGAGTGELFF	TGTGCCAGCAGTTACATGGGGGCTGGGACCGGGGAGCTGTTTTTT
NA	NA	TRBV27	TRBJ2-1	CASSLSLGNEQFF	TGTGCCAGCAGTTTAAGTCTCGGGAATGAGCAGTTCTTC
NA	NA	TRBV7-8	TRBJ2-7	CASSSLSYEQYF	TGTGCCAGCAGCTCCCTCTCCTACGAGCAGTACTTC
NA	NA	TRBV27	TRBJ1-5	CASSLSWTGNQPQHF	TGTGCCAGCAGTTTATCCTGGACAGGCAATCAGCCCCAGCATTTT
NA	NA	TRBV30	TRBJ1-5	CAWSPARGDQPQHF	TGTGCCTGGAGTCCCGCCCGGGGGGATCAGCCCCAGCATTTT
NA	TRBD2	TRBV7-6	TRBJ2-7	CASSLLAGAPYEQYF	TGTGCCAGCAGCTTACTAGCGGGAGCCCCCTACGAGCAGTACTTC
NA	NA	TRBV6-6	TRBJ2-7	CASSYSTSYEQYF	TGTGCCAGCAGTTACTCTACTTCATACGAGCAGTACTTC
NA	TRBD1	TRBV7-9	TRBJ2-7	CASRHTGDSYEQYF	TGTGCCAGCAGACATACAGGGGACTCCTACGAGCAGTACTTC
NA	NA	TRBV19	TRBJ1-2	CASTTITDQEYGYTF	TGTGCCAGTACCACTATAACGGACCAGGAGTATGGCTACACCTTC
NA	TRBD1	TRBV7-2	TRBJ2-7	CASSSDRVSYEQYF	TGTGCCAGCAGCTCGGACAGGGTATCGTACGAGCAGTACTTC
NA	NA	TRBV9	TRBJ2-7	CASSVAGHQPSYEQYF	TGTGCCAGCAGCGTAGCGGGGCACCAGCCCTCCTACGAGCAGTACTTC
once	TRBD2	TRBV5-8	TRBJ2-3	CASSLAHDYGLATDTQYF	TGTGCCAGCAGCTTGGCCCACGACTACGGACTAGCAACAGATACGCAGTATTTT
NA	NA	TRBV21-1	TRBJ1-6	CASSKSQGRQNSPLHF	TGTGCCAGCAGCAAGTCCCAGGGGAGGCAGAATTCACCCCTCCACTTT
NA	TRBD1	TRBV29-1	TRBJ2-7	CSVLGGQASYEQYF	TGCAGCGTCCTAGGGGGCCAGGCGTCCTACGAGCAGTACTTC
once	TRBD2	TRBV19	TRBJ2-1	CATTRVAGAFDSYNEQFF	TGTGCCACCACGAGGGTAGCGGGAGCCTTTGACTCCTACAATGAGCAGTTCTTC
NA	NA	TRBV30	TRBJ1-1	CAWSPGGGGTEAFF	TGTGCCTGGAGCCCTGGGGGCGGAGGCACTGAAGCTTTCTTT
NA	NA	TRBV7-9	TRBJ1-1	CASSLPERTALNTEAFF	TGTGCCAGCAGCTTACCCGAGAGGACAGCTTTGAACACTGAAGCTTTCTTT
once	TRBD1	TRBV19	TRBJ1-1	CATDREDTEAFF	TGTGCCACCGACAGGGAGGACACTGAAGCTTTCTTT
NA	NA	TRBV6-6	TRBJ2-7	CASSYLGGSSRYEQYF	TGTGCCAGCAGTTACTTGGGTGGTTCCTCCCGCTACGAGCAGTACTTC
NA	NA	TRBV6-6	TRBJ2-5	CASNPRNGWETQYF	TGTGCCAGCAACCCAAGGAACGGGTGGGAGACCCAGTACTTC
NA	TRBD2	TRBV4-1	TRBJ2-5	CASSLNGASGRETQYF	TGCGCCAGCAGCCTAAACGGGGCTAGCGGGAGAGAGACCCAGTACTTC
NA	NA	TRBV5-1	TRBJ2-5	CASRDEGGIRETQYF	TGCGCCAGCAGGGACGAGGGGGGAATAAGAGAGACCCAGTACTTC
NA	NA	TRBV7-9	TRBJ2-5	CASSLANEETQYF	TGTGCCAGCAGCTTAGCAAATGAAGAGACCCAGTACTTC
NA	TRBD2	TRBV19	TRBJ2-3	CASRERGIDTQYF	TGTGCCAGTAGGGAGCGGGGTATAGATACGCAGTATTTT
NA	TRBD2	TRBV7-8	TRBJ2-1	CASSPWTSGGYNEQFF	TGTGCCAGCAGCCCCTGGACTAGCGGGGGATACAATGAGCAGTTCTTC
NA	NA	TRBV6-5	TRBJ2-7	CASSYGSAGEQYF	TGTGCCAGCAGTTACGGGTCAGCCGGCGAGCAGTACTTC
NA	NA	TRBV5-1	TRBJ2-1	CASSLPGVLSYNEQFF	TGCGCCAGCAGCTTGCCAGGGGTCCTATCCTACAATGAGCAGTTCTTC
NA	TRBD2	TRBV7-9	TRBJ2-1	CASSLSSGGTHNEQFF	TGTGCCAGCAGCTTATCTAGCGGGGGTACCCACAATGAGCAGTTCTTC
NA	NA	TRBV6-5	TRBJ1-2	CASSPTGGNYGYTF	TGTGCCAGCAGTCCGACAGGCGGTAACTATGGCTACACCTTC
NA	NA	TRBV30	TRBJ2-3	CAWSSGLSTDTQYF	TGTGCCTGGAGTTCAGGGCTAAGCACAGATACGCAGTATTTT
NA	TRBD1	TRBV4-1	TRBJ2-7	CASSPLHGTGNYEQYF	TGCGCCAGCAGCCCGCTTCACGGGACAGGAAACTACGAGCAGTACTTC